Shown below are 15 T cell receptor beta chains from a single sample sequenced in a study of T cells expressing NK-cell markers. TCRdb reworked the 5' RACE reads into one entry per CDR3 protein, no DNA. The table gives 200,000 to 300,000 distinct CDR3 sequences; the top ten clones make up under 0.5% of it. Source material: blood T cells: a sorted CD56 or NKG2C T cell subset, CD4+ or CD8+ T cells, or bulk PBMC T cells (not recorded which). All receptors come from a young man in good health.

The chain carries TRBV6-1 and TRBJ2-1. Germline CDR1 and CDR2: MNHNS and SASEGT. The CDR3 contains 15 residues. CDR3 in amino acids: CASMTIISSYNEQFF.

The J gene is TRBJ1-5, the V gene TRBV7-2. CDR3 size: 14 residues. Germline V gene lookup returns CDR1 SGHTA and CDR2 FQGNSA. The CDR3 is CASSLGGSGQPQHF.

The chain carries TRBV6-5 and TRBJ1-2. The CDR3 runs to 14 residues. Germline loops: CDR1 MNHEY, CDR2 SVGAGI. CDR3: CASSYSIFDYGYTF.

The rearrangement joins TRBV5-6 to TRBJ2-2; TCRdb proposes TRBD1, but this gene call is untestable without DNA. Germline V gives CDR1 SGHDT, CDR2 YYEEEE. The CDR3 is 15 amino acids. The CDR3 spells CASRPTGTLTGELFF.

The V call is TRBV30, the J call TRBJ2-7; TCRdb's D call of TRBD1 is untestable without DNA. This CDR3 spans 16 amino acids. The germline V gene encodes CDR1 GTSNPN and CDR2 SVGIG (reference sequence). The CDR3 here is CAWSVQSGAYSYEQYF.

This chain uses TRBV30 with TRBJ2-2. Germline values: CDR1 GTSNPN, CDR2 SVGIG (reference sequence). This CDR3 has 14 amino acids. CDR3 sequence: CAWRENPNTGELFF.

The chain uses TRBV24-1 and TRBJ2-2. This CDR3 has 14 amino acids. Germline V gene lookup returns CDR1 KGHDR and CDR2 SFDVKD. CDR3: CATRSRFQNGELFF.

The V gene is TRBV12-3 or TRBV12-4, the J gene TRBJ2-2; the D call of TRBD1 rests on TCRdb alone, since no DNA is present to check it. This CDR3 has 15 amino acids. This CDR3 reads CASSLRQGVVGELFF.

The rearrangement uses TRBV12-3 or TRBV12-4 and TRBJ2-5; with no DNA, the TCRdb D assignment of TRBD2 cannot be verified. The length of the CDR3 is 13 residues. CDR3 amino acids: CASSSSSEETQYF.

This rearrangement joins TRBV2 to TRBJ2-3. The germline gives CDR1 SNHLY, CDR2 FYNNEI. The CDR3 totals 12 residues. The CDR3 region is CASEDSSNTQYF. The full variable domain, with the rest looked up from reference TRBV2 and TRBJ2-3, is EPEVTQTPSHQVTQMGQEVILRCVPISNHLYFYWYRQILGQKVEFLVSFYNNEISEKSEIFDDQFSVERPDGSNFTLKIRSTKLEDSAMYFCASEDSSNTQYFGPGTRLTVL.

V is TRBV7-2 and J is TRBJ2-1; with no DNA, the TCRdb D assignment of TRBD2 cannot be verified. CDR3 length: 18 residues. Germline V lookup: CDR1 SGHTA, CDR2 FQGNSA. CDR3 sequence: CASSFSGAGASSYNEQFF. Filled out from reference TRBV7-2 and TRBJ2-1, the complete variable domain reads GAGVSQSPSNKVTEKGKDVELRCDPISGHTALYWYRQSLGQGLEFLIYFQGNSAPDKSGLPSDRFSAERTGGSVSTLTIQRTQQEDSAVYLCASSFSGAGASSYNEQFFGPGTRLTVL.

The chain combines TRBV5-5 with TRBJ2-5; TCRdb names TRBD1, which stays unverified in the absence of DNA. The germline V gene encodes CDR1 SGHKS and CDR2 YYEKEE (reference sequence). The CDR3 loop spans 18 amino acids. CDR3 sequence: CASSSSRGPRPGQETQYF.

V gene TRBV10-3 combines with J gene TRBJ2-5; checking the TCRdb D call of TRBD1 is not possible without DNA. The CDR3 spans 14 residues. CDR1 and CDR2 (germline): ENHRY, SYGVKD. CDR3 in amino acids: CAISAGTDQETQYF.

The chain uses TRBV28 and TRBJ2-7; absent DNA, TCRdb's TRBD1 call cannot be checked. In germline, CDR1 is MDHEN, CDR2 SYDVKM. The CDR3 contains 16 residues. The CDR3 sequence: CASSSYSTAAGYEQYF.

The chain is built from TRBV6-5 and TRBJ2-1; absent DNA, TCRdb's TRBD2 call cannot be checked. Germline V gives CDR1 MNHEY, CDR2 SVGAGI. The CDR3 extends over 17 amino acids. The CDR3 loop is CASSYRRTSGKYNEQFF.